Ten or more counts support the clone carrying this T cell receptor (beta chain). Its antigen remains unidentified. This sample was taken from a study of breast tumors, draining lymph nodes, adjacent tissues. General observations from the study: Data only fit, rather than demonstrated, lymph node origin of most tumor T cells.

Breast cancer patients provided tissue from their axillary draining lymph nodes. TCRdb analysed the multiplex PCR reads with MiXCR anew, one entry per CDR3 protein. The data show some 130,000 distinct CDR3 sequences, around 24% seen once. The CDR3 is 14 amino acids. Germline loops: CDR1 SEHNR, CDR2 FQNEAQ (reference sequence). V lost 1 base, J lost 0 bases, and 7 bases lay in between. What was sequenced was axillary lymph node tissue. The source is a female donor with breast cancer. Some clones in this sample may be carry-over from other donors' samples. The rearrangement links TRBV7-9 to TRBJ2-7; no firm D call. The CDR3 bases are TGTGCCAGCAGCTTAGGGCAAAGCTCCTACGAGCAGTACTTC. Its protein is CASSLGQSSYEQYF. Full variable domain (outside the CDR3, taken from reference TRBV7-9 and TRBJ2-7): DTGVSQNPRHKITKRGQNVTFRCDPISEHNRLYWYRQTLGQGPEFLTYFQNEAQLEKSRLLSDRFSAERPKGSFSTLEIQRTEQGDSAMYLCASSLGQSSYEQYFGPGTRLTVT.